This T cell receptor (beta chain) is from a study of blood T cell repertoires in COVID-19. Patients at the Seattle site were enrolled during active infection and followed longitudinally. Original methodology: It was from reference gene primer amplification that nucleated cell counts were estimated. The protocol was immunoSEQ multiplex PCR, while the TCRdb copy is restricted to in-frame clones and leaves out a portion. V and J calls and clone size are as listed in that table; D and trimming were resolved from the DNA. The data hold approximately 330,000 clones, with nearly 90% observed a single time. The CDR3 sequence is 13 residues long. The V end was cut by 7 bases, the J end by 4 bases, with 12 bases between. The germline V gene has CDR1 SGDLS and CDR2 YYNGEE.

The sequence was obtained from a woman in her forties with COVID-19, enrolled during active disease. The sequenced sample consisted of peripheral blood. The chain uses TRBV9 and TRBJ2-1; D is ambiguous. Written as DNA, the CDR3 is TGTGCCAGCGGAGCCGAGGCTTACAATGAGCAGTTCTTC. Protein product: CASGAEAYNEQFF.